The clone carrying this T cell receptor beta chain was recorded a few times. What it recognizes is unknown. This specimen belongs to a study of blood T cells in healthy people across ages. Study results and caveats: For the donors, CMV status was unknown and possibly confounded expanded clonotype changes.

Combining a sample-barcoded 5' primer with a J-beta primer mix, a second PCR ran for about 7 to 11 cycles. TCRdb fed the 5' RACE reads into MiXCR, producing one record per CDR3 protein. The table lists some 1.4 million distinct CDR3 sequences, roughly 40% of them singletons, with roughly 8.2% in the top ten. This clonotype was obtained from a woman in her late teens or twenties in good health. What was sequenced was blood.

The CDR3 nucleotides read TGTGCCAGCAGTACCTTAGGAGGTGGCTACACCTTC. It yields the protein CASSTLGGGYTF. V is TRBV6-5 and J is TRBJ1-2; D is uncertain. Germline V gene sequence: CDR1 MNHEY, CDR2 SVGAGI. This CDR3 is 12 amino acids long. The V and J ends lost 5 bases and 7 bases respectively, with 11 bases between them.